The rows below give T cell receptor beta chains drawn from one sample of a study of blood T cell repertoires in COVID-19. The assay was immunoSEQ multiplex PCR, and TCRdb's table has in-frame clones only and misses some. The sample yields more than 200,000 clones, more than 75% seen once. Sequenced input: peripheral blood. All receptors derive from a woman in her sixties with COVID-19, enrolled during active disease. The CDR3 runs from the conserved cysteine through the conserved F or W. D genes are given only for firm matches. Rows give clone size only sometimes, using once, few, many, or a class for an expanded clone.

d_call,v_call,j_call,clone_size,cdr3_aa,cdr3_nt
-,TRBV5-1,TRBJ2-3,-,CASSYQNFPPDTQYF,TGCGCCAGCAGCTATCAGAATTTTCCCCCAGATACGCAGTATTTT
TRBD1,TRBV28,TRBJ1-1,-,CASSLPTGARTEAFF,TGTGCCAGCAGTTTACCGACAGGGGCTAGGACTGAAGCTTTCTTT
-,TRBV19,TRBJ1-5,few,CASSVHPGAGRGNQPQHF,TGTGCCAGTAGTGTTCACCCGGGGGCTGGGAGGGGCAATCAGCCCCAGCATTTT
TRBD1,TRBV11-2,TRBJ2-1,-,CASSLGQGGNEQFF,TGTGCCAGCAGCTTGGGACAGGGGGGGAATGAGCAGTTCTTC
-,TRBV29-1,TRBJ2-1,-,CSVEDPSRGSSSYNEQFF,TGCAGCGTTGAAGATCCTTCAAGGGGATCAAGCTCCTACAATGAGCAGTTCTTC
-,TRBV4-1,TRBJ1-1,-,CASSQEGGRSLTEAFF,TGCGCCAGCAGCCAAGAGGGGGGTCGCAGTCTCACTGAAGCTTTCTTT
-,TRBV5-1,TRBJ1-5,-,CASSLGGGHNQPQHF,TGCGCCAGCAGCTTGGGCGGGGGGCACAATCAGCCCCAGCATTTT
TRBD1,TRBV27,TRBJ1-2,-,CASSLRGQVSRGYTF,TGTGCCAGCAGTTTAAGAGGACAGGTTTCGCGCGGCTACACCTTC
-,TRBV5-1,TRBJ1-4,-,CASSARVGLNEKLFF,TGCGCCAGCAGCGCCCGGGTCGGCCTTAATGAAAAACTGTTTTTT
-,TRBV11-2,TRBJ1-5,few,CASSLATGVSQPQHF,TGTGCCAGCAGCTTGGCAACGGGGGTATCACAGCCCCAGCATTTT
-,TRBV28,TRBJ1-1,-,CASSFPGHPNTEAFF,TGTGCCAGCAGTTTCCCGGGACATCCGAACACTGAAGCTTTCTTT
-,TRBV7-9,TRBJ2-3,once,CASSFGGTGFTDTQYF,TGTGCCAGCAGCTTCGGGGGAACGGGGTTCACAGATACGCAGTATTTT
-,TRBV28,TRBJ2-6,-,CASSPPPGANVLTF,TGTGCCAGCAGTCCCCCTCCTGGGGCCAACGTCCTGACTTTC
-,TRBV7-7,TRBJ2-1,-,CASSLVASHEQFF,TGTGCCAGCAGCTTAGTTGCGAGCCATGAGCAGTTCTTC
TRBD2,TRBV7-9,TRBJ2-1,once,CASSLEGLDVRNEQFF,TGTGCCAGCAGCTTAGAGGGACTAGATGTTCGTAATGAGCAGTTCTTC
TRBD1,TRBV6-2/TRBV6-3,TRBJ1-4,-,CASSLYRGANEKLFF,TGTGCCAGCAGTTTGTACAGGGGGGCGAATGAAAAACTGTTTTTT
-,TRBV15,TRBJ1-1,-,CATSREGGTTEAFF,TGTGCCACCAGCAGAGAGGGGGGTACCACTGAAGCTTTCTTT
TRBD1,TRBV15,TRBJ2-1,once,CATSRDLGQGNNEQFF,TGTGCCACCAGCAGAGATTTGGGACAGGGGAACAATGAGCAGTTCTTC
TRBD2,TRBV3-1/TRBV3-2,TRBJ2-3,-,CASSPLIAGGTDTQYF,TGTGCCAGCAGCCCCTTGATAGCGGGAGGCACAGATACGCAGTATTTT
TRBD1,TRBV5-1,TRBJ1-4,-,CASSFWGQGTEKLFF,TGCGCCAGCAGCTTTTGGGGACAGGGTACTGAAAAACTGTTTTTT
TRBD1,TRBV6-5,TRBJ1-2,-,CASTALTGVGGYTF,TGTGCCAGCACCGCCCTGACAGGGGTGGGCGGCTACACCTTC
TRBD1,TRBV5-1,TRBJ1-2,-,CASSSTGTVNYGYTF,TGCGCCAGCAGCTCTACCGGGACAGTGAACTATGGCTACACCTTC
TRBD2,TRBV7-3,TRBJ2-2,-,CASSLGGSGTGELFF,TGTGCCAGCAGCTTGGGCGGGAGCGGTACCGGGGAGCTGTTTTTT
-,TRBV4-1,TRBJ1-4,-,CASSPREGTNEKLFF,TGCGCCAGCAGCCCCAGGGAGGGAACTAATGAAAAACTGTTTTTT
TRBD2,TRBV7-3,TRBJ2-7,-,CARKPTSGALYEQYF,TGTGCCAGGAAACCAACTAGCGGGGCTTTATACGAGCAGTACTTC
-,TRBV3-1/TRBV3-2,TRBJ2-5,-,CASSRPAGGTLSQETQYF,TGTGCCAGCAGCCGGCCGGCAGGGGGGACTCTCTCCCAAGAGACCCAGTACTTC
TRBD1,TRBV24-1,TRBJ2-5,-,CATSDPTGGEETQYF,TGTGCCACCAGTGACCCGACAGGGGGGGAAGAGACCCAGTACTTC
-,TRBV6-2/TRBV6-3,TRBJ1-2,-,CASSYAPGAGDYGYTF,TGTGCCAGCAGTTACGCCCCAGGGGCAGGAGATTATGGCTACACCTTC
TRBD2,TRBV10-3,TRBJ2-1,once,CAISESRSGRTLEQFF,TGTGCCATCAGTGAGTCGAGAAGCGGGAGGACCTTAGAGCAGTTCTTC
-,TRBV5-1,TRBJ2-1,few,CASSLADLPTNEQFF,TGCGCCAGCAGCTTGGCCGACTTACCTACCAATGAGCAGTTCTTC
-,TRBV3-1/TRBV3-2,TRBJ2-1,few,CASSHPPDDNEQFF,TGTGCCAGCAGCCACCCTCCAGATGACAATGAGCAGTTCTTC
-,TRBV10-2,TRBJ2-7,-,CASTGLNYEQYF,TGCGCCAGCACCGGACTAAACTACGAGCAGTACTTC
-,TRBV2,TRBJ1-6,-,CASRERQTNNSPLHF,TGTGCCAGCAGGGAAAGACAGACGAACAATTCACCCCTCCACTTT
-,TRBV7-9,TRBJ1-1,once,CASSPNGGRETEAFF,TGTGCCAGCAGCCCGAACGGGGGGCGCGAGACTGAAGCTTTCTTT
-,TRBV6-2/TRBV6-3,TRBJ1-1,-,CASSSGRMNTEAFF,TGTGCCAGCAGTTCTGGCAGGATGAACACTGAAGCTTTCTTT
-,TRBV6-1,TRBJ1-5,-,CASSEGSYRADQPQHF,TGTGCCAGCAGTGAAGGGTCCTACAGGGCCGATCAGCCCCAGCATTTT
TRBD1,TRBV4-3,TRBJ2-7,-,CASSQATGTGNYEQYF,TGCGCCAGCAGCCAGGCTACCGGGACAGGGAACTACGAGCAGTACTTC
TRBD2,TRBV7-2,TRBJ2-1,-,CASSFLAGEQFF,TGTGCCAGCAGCTTCCTAGCGGGAGAGCAGTTCTTC
-,TRBV3-1/TRBV3-2,TRBJ2-3,-,CASSQRRLATDTQYF,TGTGCCAGCAGCCAAAGGCGTCTAGCGACAGATACGCAGTATTTT
-,TRBV6-2/TRBV6-3,TRBJ2-3,few,CASSYGGRGDTQYF,TGTGCCAGCAGTTACGGTGGTAGGGGAGATACGCAGTATTTT
-,TRBV28,TRBJ2-7,-,CASSLHRVQYF,TGTGCCAGCAGCTTACACAGGGTGCAGTACTTC
TRBD1,TRBV2,TRBJ1-2,-,CASSETGQGSRTF,TGTGCCAGCAGCGAAACAGGACAGGGAAGCCGCACCTTC
TRBD2,TRBV28,TRBJ2-1,-,CASTTSGSAGVEQFF,TGTGCCAGCACCACTAGCGGGAGCGCGGGGGTTGAGCAGTTCTTC
TRBD2,TRBV7-6,TRBJ2-1,-,CASSPLRKLAGFSEQFF,TGTGCCAGCAGCCCCCTGCGGAAACTAGCGGGATTCAGTGAGCAGTTCTTC